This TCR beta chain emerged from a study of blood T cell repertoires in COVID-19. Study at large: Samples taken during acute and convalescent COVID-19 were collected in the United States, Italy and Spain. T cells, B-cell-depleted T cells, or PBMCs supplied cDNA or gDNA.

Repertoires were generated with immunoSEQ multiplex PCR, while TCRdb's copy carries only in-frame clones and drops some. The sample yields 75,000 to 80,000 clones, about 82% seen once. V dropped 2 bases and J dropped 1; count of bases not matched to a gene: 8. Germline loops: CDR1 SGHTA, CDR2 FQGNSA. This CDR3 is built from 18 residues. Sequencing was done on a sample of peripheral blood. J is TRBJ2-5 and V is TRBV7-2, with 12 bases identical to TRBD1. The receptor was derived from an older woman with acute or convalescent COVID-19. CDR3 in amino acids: CASSLWRDRGRGQETQYF. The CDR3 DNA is TGTGCCAGCAGCTTATGGAGGGACAGGGGGCGAGGCCAAGAGACCCAGTACTTC.